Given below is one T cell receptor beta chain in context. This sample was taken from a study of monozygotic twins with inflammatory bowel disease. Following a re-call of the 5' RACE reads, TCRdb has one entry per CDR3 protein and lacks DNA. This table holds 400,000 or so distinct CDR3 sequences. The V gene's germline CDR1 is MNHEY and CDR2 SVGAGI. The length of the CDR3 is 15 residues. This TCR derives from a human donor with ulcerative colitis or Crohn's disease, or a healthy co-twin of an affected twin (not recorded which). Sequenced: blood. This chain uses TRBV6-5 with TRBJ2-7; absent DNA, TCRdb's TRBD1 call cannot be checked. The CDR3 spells CASSYGSGVDYEQYF.